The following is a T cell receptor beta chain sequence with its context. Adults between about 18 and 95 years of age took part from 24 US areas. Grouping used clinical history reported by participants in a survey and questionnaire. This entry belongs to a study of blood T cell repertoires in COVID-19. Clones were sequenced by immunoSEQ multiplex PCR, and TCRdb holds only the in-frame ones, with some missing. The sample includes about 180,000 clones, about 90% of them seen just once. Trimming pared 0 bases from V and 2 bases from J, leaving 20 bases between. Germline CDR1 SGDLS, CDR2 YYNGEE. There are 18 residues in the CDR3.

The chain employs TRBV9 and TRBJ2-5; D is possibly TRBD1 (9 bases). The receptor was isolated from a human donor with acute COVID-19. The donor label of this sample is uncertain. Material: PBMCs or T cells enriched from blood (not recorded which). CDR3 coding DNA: TGTGCCAGCAGCGTAGCGGGAGGGGGGACAGGGCTGCAAGAGACCCAGTACTTC. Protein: CASSVAGGGTGLQETQYF.